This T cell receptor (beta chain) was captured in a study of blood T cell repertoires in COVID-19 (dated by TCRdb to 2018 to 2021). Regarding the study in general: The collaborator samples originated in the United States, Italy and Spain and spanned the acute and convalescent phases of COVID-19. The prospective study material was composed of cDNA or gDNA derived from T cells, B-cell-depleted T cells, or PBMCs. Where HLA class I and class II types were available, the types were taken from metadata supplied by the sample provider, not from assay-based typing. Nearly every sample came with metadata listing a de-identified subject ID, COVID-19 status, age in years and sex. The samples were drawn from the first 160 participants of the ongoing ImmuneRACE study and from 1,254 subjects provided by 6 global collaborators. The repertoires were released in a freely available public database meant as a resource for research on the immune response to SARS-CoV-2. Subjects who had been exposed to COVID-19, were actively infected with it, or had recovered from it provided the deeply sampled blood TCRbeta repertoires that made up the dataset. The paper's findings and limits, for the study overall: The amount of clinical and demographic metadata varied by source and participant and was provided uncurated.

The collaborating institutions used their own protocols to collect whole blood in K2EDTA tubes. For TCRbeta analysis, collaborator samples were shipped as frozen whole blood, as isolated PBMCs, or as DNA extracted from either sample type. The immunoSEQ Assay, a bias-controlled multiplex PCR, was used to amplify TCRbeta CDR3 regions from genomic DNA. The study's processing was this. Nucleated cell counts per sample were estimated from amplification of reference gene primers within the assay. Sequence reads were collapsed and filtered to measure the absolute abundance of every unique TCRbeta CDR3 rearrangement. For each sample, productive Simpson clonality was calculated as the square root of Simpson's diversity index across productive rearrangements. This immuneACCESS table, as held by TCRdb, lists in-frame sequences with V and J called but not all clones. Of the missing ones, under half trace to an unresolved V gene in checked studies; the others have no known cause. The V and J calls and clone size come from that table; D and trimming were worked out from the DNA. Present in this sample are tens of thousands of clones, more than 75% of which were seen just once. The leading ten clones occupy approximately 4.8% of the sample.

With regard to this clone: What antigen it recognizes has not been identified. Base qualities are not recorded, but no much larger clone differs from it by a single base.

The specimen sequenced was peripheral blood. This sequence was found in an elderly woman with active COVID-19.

In nucleotide form, the sequence is TGTGCCAGCAGCCCCCGCGACGGGAATTTAGAAGCTTTCTTT. This sequence encodes CASSPRDGNLEAFF. Recombination linked TRBV5-4 to TRBJ1-1; no D gene call is confident. The germline ends are 18 bases apart after V is trimmed by 4 bases and J by 8 bases. Spanning cysteine to phenylalanine, the CDR3 consists of 14 amino acids. Only CDR3 DNA is held: 42 bases, read in frame from base 1. The CDR1 and CDR2 encoded by the germline V gene (reference sequence) are SGHNT and YYREEE.